The clone carrying this T cell receptor (beta chain) has a handful of counts. The antigen remains unidentified. During its preparation, the TCRbeta library received unique molecular identifiers. TCRdb redid the calling of the PCR reads with MiXCR, one entry per CDR3 protein. The data show around 200,000 distinct CDR3 sequences, around 8.4% seen once. The data were obtained in a study of T-cell reconstitution after alpha-beta-depleted transplantation in children. Whole-study results and caveats: Several hundred rapidly expanded clones from non-depleted graft cells reportedly supplied alpha-beta T cells about two months post-transplant. Among T cells one year after transplant, newly produced cells accounted for most counts and diversity. Recipient T cells and thymic progenitors that survived were the source of the high TCRbeta diversity seen at day 60 in some patients.

The CDR3 loop spans 16 amino acids. Germline-derived CDR1 and CDR2 are SGHRS and YFSETQ. V was clipped by 1 base and J by 2 bases; unmatched bases: 7. V gene TRBV5-1 combines with J gene TRBJ2-3; 7 nucleotides match TRBD2. This TCR was sampled from a male patient between 2 and 9 years old who had a stem cell transplant for acute myeloid leukemia, so the T cells may come from the graft donor. The sample consisted of PBMCs, mostly from graft donor cells, taken 360 days after TCRalphabeta/CD19-depleted stem cell transplant. DNA for the CDR3: TGCGCCAGCAGCTTGTTGGGCGGGGGTAACACAGATACGCAGTATTTT. It is translated as CASSLLGGGNTDTQYF.